This T cell receptor beta chain was identified in a study of blood T cell repertoires in COVID-19. Study details: The study drew acute and convalescent COVID-19 samples from the United States, Italy and Spain.

After removal of 0 bases from V and 5 bases from J, the junction contained 6 bases not matched to a gene. Germline assignment: CDR1 MNHEY and CDR2 SMNVEV (reference sequence). There are 15 residues in the CDR3. Profiled with immunoSEQ multiplex PCR; TCRdb holds only in-frame clones, not every one. The sample carries over 150,000 clones, 88% recorded once. This TCR derives from a man aged 50-60 years with COVID-19, enrolled during active disease. The chain is built from TRBV27 and TRBJ2-5; TRBD1 matches at 7 bases. Sequenced: peripheral blood. The CDR3 protein is CASSLSTGLVETQYF. CDR3 nucleotide sequence: TGTGCCAGCAGTTTATCGACAGGGTTGGTGGAGACCCAGTACTTC.